This T cell receptor beta chain was captured in a study of CD8+ T cells in alopecia areata. Whole-study context: The study gave tofacitinib for 6 to 18 months, then 6 months off drug. Regarding the study as a whole: Normal scalp had lower clonality than lesional scalp, with alopecia totalis/universalis lesions showing this most strongly.

Of note for this clone: Its matching antigen is unknown.

Investigators isolated RNA and reverse transcribed it into cDNA to act as the sequencing template. Only in-frame clones appear in the TCRdb table, and some are missing; sequencing was by immunoSEQ multiplex PCR. The data hold about 180,000 clones, with 59% observed a single time. Those with alopecia areata gave lesional scalp punch biopsies and peripheral blood. Source: CD4+ T cells sorted from blood, taken at week 0. The TCR sequence derives from a human donor with alopecia areata.

The CDR3 DNA reads as TGTGCCAGCAGCCGACAAGAGACCCAGTACTTC. Translating gives CASSRQETQYF. The chain employs TRBV5-6 and TRBJ2-5; D is uncertain. The CDR3 is 11 amino acids. V lost 4 bases and J lost 2, with 3 bases in between. Germline CDR1 is SGHDT and CDR2 is YYEEEE. Based on the CDR3 plus reference TRBV5-6 and TRBJ2-5, the full variable domain is DAGVTQSPTHLIKTRGQQVTLRCSPKSGHDTVSWYQQALGQGPQFIFQYYEEEERQRGNFPDRFSGHQFPNYSSELNVNALLLGDSALYLCASSRQETQYFGPGTRLLVL.